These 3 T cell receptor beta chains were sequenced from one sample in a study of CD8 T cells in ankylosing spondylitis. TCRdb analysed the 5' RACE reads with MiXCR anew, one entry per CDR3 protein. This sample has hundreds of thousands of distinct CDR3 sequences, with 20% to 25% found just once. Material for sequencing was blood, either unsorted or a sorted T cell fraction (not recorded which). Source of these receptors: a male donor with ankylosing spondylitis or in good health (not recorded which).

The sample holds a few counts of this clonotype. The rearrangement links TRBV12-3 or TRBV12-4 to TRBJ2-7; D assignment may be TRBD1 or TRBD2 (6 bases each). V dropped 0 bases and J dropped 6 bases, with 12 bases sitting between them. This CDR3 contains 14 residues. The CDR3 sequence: CASSLAGGPFEQYF. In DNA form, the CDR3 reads TGTGCCAGCAGTTTAGCGGGGGGCCCCTTCGAGCAGTACTTC.

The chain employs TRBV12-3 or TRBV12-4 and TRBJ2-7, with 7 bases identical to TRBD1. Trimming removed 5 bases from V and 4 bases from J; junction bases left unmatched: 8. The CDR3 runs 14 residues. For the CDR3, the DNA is TGTGCCAGCAGTCCCAAGTTACAGGGGTACGAGCAGTACTTC. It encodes CASSPKLQGYEQYF.

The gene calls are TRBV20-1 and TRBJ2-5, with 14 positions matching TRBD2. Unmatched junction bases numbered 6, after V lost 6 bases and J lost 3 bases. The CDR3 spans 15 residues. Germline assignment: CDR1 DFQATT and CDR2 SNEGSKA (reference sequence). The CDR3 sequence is CSAGGLAGAKETQYF. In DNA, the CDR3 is TGCAGTGCAGGGGGACTAGCGGGGGCCAAAGAGACCCAGTACTTC.